Below, 31 T cell receptor beta chains from the same sample are listed, as sequenced in a study of blood T cell repertoires in COVID-19. Sequencing used immunoSEQ multiplex PCR; TCRdb keeps in-frame clones, though not all of them. The sample has roughly 310,000 clones, about 91% seen once. The specimen sequenced was PBMCs or T cells enriched from blood (not recorded which). These receptors originate from a woman aged 40 to 50 who had recovered from COVID-19.

The chain is built from TRBV19 and TRBJ1-1; TRBD1 is a possible D gene (6 bases). The CDR3 sequence is 13 residues long. Deletions cut 5 bases from V and 4 bases from J, with 11 bases between. Germline CDR1 is LNHDA and CDR2 is SQIVND (reference sequence). The CDR3 here is CASSEQGGTEAFF. The CDR3 DNA is TGTGCCAGTAGTGAACAGGGTGGCACTGAAGCTTTCTTT.

The CDR3 DNA reads TGTGCCAGTAGTCAGGGGACAGTCGACACCGGGGAGCTGTTTTTT. Residues: CASSQGTVDTGELFF. The chain is built from TRBV19 and TRBJ2-2, with TRBD1 identical over 7 bases. The J segment lost 3 bases and the V segment lost 5 bases, leaving 6 bases of the junction unmatched. The CDR3 has 15 amino acids. Germline V gene sequence: CDR1 LNHDA, CDR2 SQIVND (reference sequence).

V gene TRBV7-2 combines with J gene TRBJ1-6, with 8 bases that match TRBD1. CDR1 is SGHTA, CDR2 FQGNSA, per germline. This CDR3 is 14 amino acids long. The J segment lost 7 bases and the V segment lost 6 bases, leaving 5 bases of the junction unmatched. The CDR3 DNA reads TGTGCCAGCAGGTACAGGGGGGAAAATTCACCCCTCCACTTT. It translates to CASRYRGENSPLHF. Together with reference TRBV7-2 and TRBJ1-6, the CDR3 gives the full variable domain: GAGVSQSPSNKVTEKGKDVELRCDPISGHTALYWYRQSLGQGLEFLIYFQGNSAPDKSGLPSDRFSAERTGGSVSTLTIQRTQQEDSAVYLCASRYRGENSPLHFGNGTRLTVT.

This clone has only a few counts. J is TRBJ2-4 and V is TRBV18; TRBD1 agrees at 7 bases. Germline trimming cut 6 bases from V and 1 base from J; bases unmatched to any gene: 9. The length of the CDR3 is 16 residues. The germline gives CDR1 KGHSH, CDR2 LQKENI. The CDR3 DNA follows: TGTGCCAGCTCTCTCGACAGGGTGGGGGCCAAAAACATTCAGTACTTC. Its protein is CASSLDRVGAKNIQYF. The full variable domain, with the rest looked up from reference TRBV18 and TRBJ2-4, is NAGVMQNPRHLVRRRGQEARLRCSPMKGHSHVYWYRQLPEEGLKFMVYLQKENIIDESGMPKERFSAEFPKEGPSILRIQQVVRGDSAAYFCASSLDRVGAKNIQYFGAGTRLSVL.

The rearrangement links TRBV19 to TRBJ1-4; TRBD1 agrees at 9 bases. The CDR3 spans 14 residues. J gave up 6 bases and V 6 bases, and 5 bases lay outside the gene matches. The germline V gene encodes CDR1 LNHDA and CDR2 SQIVND (reference sequence). The CDR3 bases are TGTGCCAGTAGCCGGACAGGGGATGATGAAAAACTGTTTTTT. Amino acids: CASSRTGDDEKLFF.

The V gene is TRBV7-2, the J gene TRBJ2-3; D ambiguous. The CDR3 loop spans 17 amino acids. The germline CDR1 and CDR2 sequences are SGHTA and FQGNSA. V was shortened by 5 bases and J by 2 bases, with 20 bases between the two germline ends. The chain's CDR3 is CASSQAPPRVITDTQYF. The CDR3 region has the DNA TGTGCCAGCAGCCAAGCTCCCCCCCGGGTAATCACAGATACGCAGTATTTT. Full variable domain (missing parts from reference TRBV7-2 and TRBJ2-3): GAGVSQSPSNKVTEKGKDVELRCDPISGHTALYWYRQSLGQGLEFLIYFQGNSAPDKSGLPSDRFSAERTGGSVSTLTIQRTQQEDSAVYLCASSQAPPRVITDTQYFGPGTRLTVL.

Remarks on this clone: A read error may produce the germline difference seen at one junction end. The gene calls are TRBV7-7 and TRBJ2-3; TRBD1 matches at 7 bases. Germline V gives CDR1 SSHAT, CDR2 FNYEAQ (reference sequence). This CDR3 is built from 15 residues. The DNA for the CDR3 is TGTGCTAGCAGCCAAGGGGGCTACAGAACAGATACGCAGTATTTT. It encodes CASSQGGYRTDTQYF.

This chain connects TRBV4-3 to TRBJ2-1; D ambiguous. CDR3 length: 15 residues. The germline V gene has CDR1 LGHNA and CDR2 YSLEER. Trimming removed 0 bases at V and 6 bases at J, with 12 bases between. The CDR3 loop is CASSQDLSSPNEQFF. In nucleotides, the CDR3 is TGCGCCAGCAGCCAAGATCTTTCCTCCCCCAATGAGCAGTTCTTC.

The gene calls are TRBV29-1 and TRBJ2-1, with D possibly being TRBD1 (6 bases). V lost 5 bases and J lost 0, with 11 bases in between. The CDR3 extends over 14 amino acids. Germline V gives CDR1 SQVTM, CDR2 ANQGSEA. The CDR3 here is CSVPDSISYNEQFF. CDR3 nucleotides: TGCAGCGTTCCGGACAGTATCTCCTACAATGAGCAGTTCTTC.

CDR3 loop: CASRTSGTPYEQYF. CDR3 nucleotides: TGTGCCAGCAGGACTAGCGGGACCCCCTACGAGCAGTACTTC. The chain links TRBV6-6 to TRBJ2-7, with 11 nucleotides matching TRBD2. V was pared by 6 bases and J by 2 bases, with 3 bases of the junction left unmatched. This CDR3 is built from 14 residues. Germline-derived CDR1 and CDR2 are MNHNY and SVGAGI (reference sequence).

The CDR3: CASRSTGANEKLFF. CDR3 sequence (DNA): TGTGCCAGCAGATCGACAGGGGCTAATGAAAAACTGTTTTTT. The chain joins TRBV7-6 to TRBJ1-4; 8 nucleotides match TRBD1. The CDR3 sequence is 14 residues long. In germline, CDR1 is SGHVS, CDR2 FNYEAQ. Germline trimming cut 6 bases from V and 3 bases from J; bases unmatched to any gene: 3.

V gene TRBV28 combines with J gene TRBJ1-2, with D perhaps TRBD1 (6 bases). CDR1 is MDHEN, CDR2 SYDVKM, per germline. The CDR3 is 13 amino acids. V was trimmed by 6 bases and J by 7 bases, leaving 15 bases between them. In DNA, the CDR3 is TGTGCCAGCAGCCCGGGACACGTCGCTGGCTACACCTTC. Its protein product is CASSPGHVAGYTF.

V gene TRBV6-2 or TRBV6-3 combines with J gene TRBJ2-4; D call uncertain. The V gene's germline CDR1 is MNHEY and CDR2 SVGEGT. V lost 4 bases and J 0 bases, leaving 4 bases between the germline ends. The CDR3 has 13 amino acids. CDR3 DNA: TGTGCCAGCAGTTCCGGAGCCAAAAACATTCAGTACTTC. It is translated as CASSSGAKNIQYF.

The CDR3 protein is CATSTLPGLAAPDTQYF. The CDR3 region has the DNA TGTGCCACCAGCACCCTACCCGGACTAGCGGCCCCAGATACGCAGTATTTT. The chain links TRBV15 to TRBJ2-3; TRBD2 aligns across 10 bases. Germline V gives CDR1 LNHNV, CDR2 YYDKDF (reference sequence). J was trimmed by 4 bases and V by 4 bases; bases with no gene match: 11. CDR3 size: 17 residues. Variable domain in full (rest from reference TRBV15 and TRBJ2-3): DAMVIQNPRYQVTQFGKPVTLSCSQTLNHNVMYWYQQKSSQAPKLLFHYYDKDFNNEADTPDNFQSRRPNTSFCFLDIRSPGLGDTAMYLCATSTLPGLAAPDTQYFGPGTRLTVL.

The rearrangement links TRBV29-1 to TRBJ2-2, with a weak D call TRBD2 (5 bases). V gave up 5 bases and J gave up 5 bases, with 18 bases separating them. The germline CDR1 and CDR2 sequences are SQVTM and ANQGSEA. The CDR3 spans 15 residues. The CDR3 region is CSVPSSSGWTGELFF. In DNA, the CDR3 is TGCAGCGTTCCATCTAGCTCGGGATGGACCGGGGAGCTGTTTTTT.

The chain combines TRBV19 with TRBJ2-7; 12 nucleotides align to TRBD2. V gave up 6 bases and J gave up 0 bases; unmatched junction bases: 3. Germline loops: CDR1 LNHDA, CDR2 SQIVND (reference sequence). The CDR3 consists of 15 residues. Here the CDR3 DNA reads TGTGCCAGTAGGATGACTAGCGGGAGCTCCTACGAGCAGTACTTC. As protein: CASRMTSGSSYEQYF.

This sequence joins TRBV7-3 and TRBJ2-3, with 10 bases that match TRBD2. V was clipped by 5 bases and J by 6 bases; unmatched bases: 5. Germline CDR1 is SGHTA and CDR2 is FQGTGA. This CDR3 has 14 residues. CDR3 residues: CASSLLAGVDTQYF. The DNA of the CDR3 is TGTGCCAGCAGCCTTCTAGCGGGAGTTGATACGCAGTATTTT.

The chain employs TRBV4-3 and TRBJ2-7, with 11 bases aligning to TRBD2. CDR1 LGHNA and CDR2 YSLEER come from the germline V gene. The trim removed 0 bases at V and 5 bases at J, leaving 6 bases unmatched. The CDR3 sequence is 16 residues long. CDR3 residues: CASSQDLLAGGNEQYF. The CDR3 bases are TGCGCCAGCAGCCAAGATCTGCTAGCGGGAGGCAACGAGCAGTACTTC.

The V call is TRBV30, the J call TRBJ2-1; 8 bases line up with TRBD2. V lost 2 bases to trimming and J lost 8 bases; unmatched junction nucleotides: 11. Germline CDR1 GTSNPN, CDR2 SVGIG (reference sequence). This CDR3 has 15 residues. This CDR3 is CAWSRGGRSLDEQFF. The CDR3 nucleotides read TGTGCCTGGAGTCGAGGCGGGAGGTCCTTAGATGAGCAGTTCTTC.

This chain connects TRBV18 to TRBJ2-1; 7 bases match TRBD2. The V gene end was trimmed by 4 bases and the J gene end by 9 bases; junction bases not matched to a gene: 15. The CDR3 extends over 16 amino acids. The V gene's germline CDR1 is KGHSH and CDR2 LQKENI. The CDR3: CASSHRVKRGEGEQFF. The CDR3 DNA follows: TGTGCCAGCTCACACCGGGTTAAGCGGGGAGAAGGTGAGCAGTTCTTC.

The rearrangement uses TRBV9 and TRBJ1-1; tentative D call: TRBD1 (6 bases). The germline V and J ends were trimmed by 0 bases and 1 base, with 13 bases remaining between them. CDR3 length equals 16 residues. Germline CDR1 reads SGDLS; CDR2 reads YYNGEE. The CDR3 nucleotides read TGTGCCAGCAGCGTAGTGTGGGGGCTGGAGAACACTGAAGCTTTCTTT. Amino acid sequence: CASSVVWGLENTEAFF.

This chain links TRBV11-2 with TRBJ2-2; the match to TRBD1 covers 7 bases. Germline V gene lookup returns CDR1 SGHAT and CDR2 FQNNGV. The CDR3 consists of 15 residues. Germline trimming cut 1 base from V and 7 bases from J; bases unmatched to any gene: 6. DNA for the CDR3: TGTGCCAGCAGCTTAGGACAGGGTCAACACGGGGAGCTGTTTTTT. Translated: CASSLGQGQHGELFF. Full variable domain (missing parts from reference TRBV11-2 and TRBJ2-2): EAGVAQSPRYKIIEKRQSVAFWCNPISGHATLYWYQQILGQGPKLLIQFQNNGVVDDSQLPKDRFSAERLKGVDSTLKIQPAKLEDSAVYLCASSLGQGQHGELFFGEGSRLTVL.

The chain recombines TRBV7-8 with TRBJ2-2, with D possibly being TRBD2 (6 bases). The CDR3 contains 17 residues. V gave up 0 bases and J gave up 6 bases, with 17 bases separating them. Germline loops: CDR1 SGHVS, CDR2 FQNEAQ. DNA for the CDR3: TGTGCCAGCAGCTTAGCGGGGGGAGGAAGCACTCCCGGGGAGCTGTTTTTT. The encoded protein is CASSLAGGGSTPGELFF.

This CDR3 is CASSSAGTGSYEQYF. The CDR3 nucleotides are TGTGCCAGCAGTTCCGCCGGGACAGGCTCCTACGAGCAGTACTTC. The chain carries TRBV28 and TRBJ2-7, with 8 nucleotides matching TRBD1. This CDR3 contains 15 residues. V shed 4 bases and J 0 bases; nucleotides not matched to a gene: 5. Germline lookup yields CDR1 MDHEN and CDR2 SYDVKM.

The chain links TRBV25-1 to TRBJ1-2; D is unclear. Trimming took 4 bases from V and 3 from J, leaving 12 bases between them. CDR3 size: 14 residues. Germline assignment: CDR1 MGHDK and CDR2 SYGVNS. The DNA of the CDR3 is TGTGCCAGCAGTGGCACATGGGGAGACTATGGCTACACCTTC. Amino acid sequence: CASSGTWGDYGYTF.

The chain recombines TRBV27 with TRBJ2-7; the D is unclear. With 5 bases removed from V and 2 bases from J, the gap between germline ends came to 13 bases. CDR1 is MNHEY, CDR2 SMNVEV, per germline (reference sequence). This CDR3 has 14 amino acids. CDR3 protein: CASSPLSTPYEQYF. CDR3 in DNA: TGTGCCAGCAGTCCCCTTAGCACCCCCTACGAGCAGTACTTC.

This chain connects TRBV5-4 to TRBJ2-7; 9 bases are a match to TRBD2. CDR1 and CDR2 (germline): SGHNT, YYREEE (reference sequence). The CDR3 sequence is 18 residues long. The ends lost 1 base at V and 1 base at J; junction bases unmatched: 12. Here the CDR3 DNA reads TGTGCCAGCAGCTTGTACCCCTTCGTTCTAGCGGGGTCCTACGAGCAGTACTTC. Translating gives CASSLYPFVLAGSYEQYF.

This chain links TRBV7-3 with TRBJ2-1; 8 nucleotides align to TRBD1. CDR3 length: 14 residues. Per germline, CDR1 SGHTA and CDR2 FQGTGA. V shed 5 bases and J 9 bases; nucleotides not matched to a gene: 9. The CDR3 bases are TGTGCCAGCAGCCGTGACAGGGGTGCCGGTGAGCAGTTCTTC. This encodes CASSRDRGAGEQFF.

This clone was detected only once. This rearrangement joins TRBV5-1 to TRBJ1-3, with a possible D match to TRBD1 (5 bases). CDR1 and CDR2 (germline): SGHRS, YFSETQ. The CDR3 runs to 14 residues. V lost 1 base, J lost 4 bases, and 9 bases lay in between. This CDR3 is CASSLYGGGNTIYF. The CDR3, as DNA: TGCGCCAGCAGCTTGTACGGGGGAGGAAACACCATATATTTT.

V gene TRBV12-3 or TRBV12-4 combines with J gene TRBJ1-2; D unresolved. V lost 3 bases and J lost 4, with 9 bases in between. The CDR3 is made up of 13 amino acids. CDR3 sequence: CASSLGRLYGYTF. CDR3 coding DNA: TGTGCCAGCAGTTTGGGCCGGCTCTATGGCTACACCTTC.

The rearrangement joins TRBV5-3 to TRBJ2-3, with D tentatively TRBD2 (5 bases). TRBV5-3 is classed as an ORF, of uncertain function. The CDR3 sequence is 15 residues long. Trimming took 4 bases from V and 2 from J, leaving 14 bases between them. Here the CDR3 DNA reads TGTGCCAGAAGCACCACCGGGAAGGTCACAGATACGCAGTATTTT. This sequence encodes CARSTTGKVTDTQYF.